The sequence of this TCR beta chain was determined in a study of blood T cells in healthy people across ages. Samples had at least 7 million PBMCs isolated from them. The CDR3 runs 12 residues. Germline V gene lookup returns CDR1 SQVTM and CDR2 ANQGSEA. V lost 5 bases and J 1 base, leaving 8 bases between the germline ends. A J-beta primer mix and a sample-barcoded 5' primer were used in a second PCR of roughly 7 to 12 cycles. Each CDR3 protein is one row after TCRdb ran MiXCR on the 5' RACE reads. The table lists about 1.1 million distinct CDR3 sequences, 35% to 45% of them singletons. Points from the study as a whole: Because donor CMV status was unknown, expanded clonotype changes were possibly confounded.

This clonotype is large (0.1 to 1%) in the sample. The target antigen is unknown. The receptor was derived from a man younger than 30 in good health. The source material was blood. This chain links TRBV29-1 with TRBJ2-5; D is possibly TRBD1 (6 bases). In DNA, the CDR3 is TGCAGCGTTCGAGGGGGCCAAGAGACCCAGTACTTC. Amino acid sequence: CSVRGGQETQYF.